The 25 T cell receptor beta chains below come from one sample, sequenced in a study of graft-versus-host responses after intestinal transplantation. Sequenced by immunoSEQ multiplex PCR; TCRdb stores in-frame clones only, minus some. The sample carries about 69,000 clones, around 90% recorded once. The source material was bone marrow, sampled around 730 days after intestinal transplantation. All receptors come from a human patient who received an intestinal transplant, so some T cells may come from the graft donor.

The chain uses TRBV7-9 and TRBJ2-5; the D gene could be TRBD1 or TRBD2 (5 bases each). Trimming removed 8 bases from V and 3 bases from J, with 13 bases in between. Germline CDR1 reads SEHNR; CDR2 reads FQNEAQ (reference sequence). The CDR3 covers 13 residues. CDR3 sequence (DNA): TGTGCCAGCCGTTGGGACCTCAAAGAGACCCAGTACTTC. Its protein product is CASRWDLKETQYF.

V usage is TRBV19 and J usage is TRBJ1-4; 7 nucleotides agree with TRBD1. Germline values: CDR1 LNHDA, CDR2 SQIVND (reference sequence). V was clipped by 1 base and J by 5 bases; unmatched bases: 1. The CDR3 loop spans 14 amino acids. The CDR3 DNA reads TGTGCCAGTAGTATAGGGGGACAGAATGAAAAACTGTTTTTT. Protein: CASSIGGQNEKLFF.

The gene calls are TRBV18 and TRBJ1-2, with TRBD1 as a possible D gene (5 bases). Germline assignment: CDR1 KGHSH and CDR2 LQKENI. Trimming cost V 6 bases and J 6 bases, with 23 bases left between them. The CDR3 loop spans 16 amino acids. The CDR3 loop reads CASSWKGTEIIDGYTF. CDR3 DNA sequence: TGTGCCAGCTCCTGGAAAGGGACCGAGATTATCGATGGCTACACCTTC.

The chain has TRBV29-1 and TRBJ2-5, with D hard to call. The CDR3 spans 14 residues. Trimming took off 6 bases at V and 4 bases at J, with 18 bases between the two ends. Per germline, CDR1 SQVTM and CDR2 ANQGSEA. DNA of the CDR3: TGCAGCGTCCCCAGTAACGGGTTGATAGAGACCCAGTACTTC. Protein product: CSVPSNGLIETQYF.

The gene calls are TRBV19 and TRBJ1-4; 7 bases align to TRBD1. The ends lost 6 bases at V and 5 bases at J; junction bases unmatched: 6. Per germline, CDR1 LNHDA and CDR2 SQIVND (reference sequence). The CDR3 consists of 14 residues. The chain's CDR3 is CASSPTGSNEKLFF. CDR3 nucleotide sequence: TGTGCCAGTAGCCCGACAGGGTCGAATGAAAAACTGTTTTTT.

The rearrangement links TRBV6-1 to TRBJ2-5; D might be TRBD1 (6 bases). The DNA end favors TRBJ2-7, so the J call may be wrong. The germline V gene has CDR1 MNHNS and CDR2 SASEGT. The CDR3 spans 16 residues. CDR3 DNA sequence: TGTGCCAGCAGTGAAGCGTTGACAGGATCGGCGTACGAGCAGTACTTC. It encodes CASSEALTGSAYEQYF.

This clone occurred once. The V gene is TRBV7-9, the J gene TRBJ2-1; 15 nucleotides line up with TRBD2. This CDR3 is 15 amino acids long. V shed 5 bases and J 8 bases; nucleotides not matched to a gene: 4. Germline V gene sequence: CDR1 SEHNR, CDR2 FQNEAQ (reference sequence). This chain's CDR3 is CASSRTSGRAYEQFF. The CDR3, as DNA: TGTGCCAGCAGCCGGACTAGCGGGAGGGCCTATGAGCAGTTCTTC.

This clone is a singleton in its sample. As DNA, the CDR3 is TGCAGCGTTGACCGAACTAGCGGGATCACCTACGAGCAGTACTTC. This translates into CSVDRTSGITYEQYF. The chain joins TRBV29-1 to TRBJ2-7; 10 positions match TRBD2. V was clipped by 3 bases and J by 2 bases; unmatched bases: 7. CDR1 and CDR2 from the germline V gene are SQVTM and ANQGSEA. The CDR3 loop spans 15 amino acids.

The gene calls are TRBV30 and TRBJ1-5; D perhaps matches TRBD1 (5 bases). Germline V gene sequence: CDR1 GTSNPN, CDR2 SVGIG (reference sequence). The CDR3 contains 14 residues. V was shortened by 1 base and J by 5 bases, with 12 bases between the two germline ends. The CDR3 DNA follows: TGTGCCTGGAGTGGCGGGACTAGGCATCAGCCCCAGCATTTT. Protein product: CAWSGGTRHQPQHF.

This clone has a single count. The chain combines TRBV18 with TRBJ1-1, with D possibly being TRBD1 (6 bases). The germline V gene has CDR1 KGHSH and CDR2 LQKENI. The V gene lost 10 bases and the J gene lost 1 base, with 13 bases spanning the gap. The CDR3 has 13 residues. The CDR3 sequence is CATRGGQNTEAFF. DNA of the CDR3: TGTGCCACCCGGGGGGGGCAGAACACTGAAGCTTTCTTT.

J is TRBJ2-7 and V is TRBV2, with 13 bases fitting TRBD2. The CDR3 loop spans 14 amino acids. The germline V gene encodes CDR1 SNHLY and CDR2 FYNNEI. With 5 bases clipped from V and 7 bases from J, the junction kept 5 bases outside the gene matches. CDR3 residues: CASSSTSGRVEQYF. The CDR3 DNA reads TGTGCCAGCAGTTCAACTAGCGGGAGGGTAGAGCAGTACTTC.

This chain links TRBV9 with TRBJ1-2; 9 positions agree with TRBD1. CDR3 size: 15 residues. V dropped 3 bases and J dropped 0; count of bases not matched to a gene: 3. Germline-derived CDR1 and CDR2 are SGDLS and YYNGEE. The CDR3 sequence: CASSADRGTNYGYTF. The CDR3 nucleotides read TGTGCCAGCAGCGCAGACAGGGGGACTAACTATGGCTACACCTTC.

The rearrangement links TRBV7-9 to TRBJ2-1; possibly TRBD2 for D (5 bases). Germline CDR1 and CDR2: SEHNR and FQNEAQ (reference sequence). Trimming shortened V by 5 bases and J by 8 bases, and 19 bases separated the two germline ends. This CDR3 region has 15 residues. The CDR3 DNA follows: TGTGCCAGCAGCGCCATTTCCCTAGCTGGCGATGAGCAGTTCTTC. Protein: CASSAISLAGDEQFF.

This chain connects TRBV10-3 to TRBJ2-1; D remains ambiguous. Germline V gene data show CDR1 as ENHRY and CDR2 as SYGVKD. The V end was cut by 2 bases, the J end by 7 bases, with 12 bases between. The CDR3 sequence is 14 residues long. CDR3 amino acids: CAISEVAEENEQFF. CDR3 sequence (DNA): TGTGCCATCAGTGAGGTAGCCGAAGAGAATGAGCAGTTCTTC.

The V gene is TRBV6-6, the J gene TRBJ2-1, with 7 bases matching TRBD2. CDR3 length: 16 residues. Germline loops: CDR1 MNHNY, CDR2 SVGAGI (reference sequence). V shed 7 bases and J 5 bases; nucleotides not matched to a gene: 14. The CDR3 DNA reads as TGTGCCAGCAAGGGCCAGCGTCTAGCGGAGGACAATGAGCAGTTCTTC. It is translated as CASKGQRLAEDNEQFF.

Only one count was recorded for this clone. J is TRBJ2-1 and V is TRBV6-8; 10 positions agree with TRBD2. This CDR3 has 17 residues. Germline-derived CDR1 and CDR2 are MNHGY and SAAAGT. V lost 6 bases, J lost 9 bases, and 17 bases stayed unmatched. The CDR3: CASSHQDLAGDLCEQFF. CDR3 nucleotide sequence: TGTGCCAGCAGCCACCAAGATCTAGCGGGGGATCTCTGTGAGCAGTTCTTC.

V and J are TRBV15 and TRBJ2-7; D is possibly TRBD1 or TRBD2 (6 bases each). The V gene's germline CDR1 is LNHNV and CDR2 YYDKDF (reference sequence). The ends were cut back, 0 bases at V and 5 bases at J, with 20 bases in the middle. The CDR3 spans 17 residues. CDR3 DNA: TGTGCCACCAGCAGAGATAGTTTAGAGGGGGGAGTCGACGAGCAGTACTTC. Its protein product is CATSRDSLEGGVDEQYF.

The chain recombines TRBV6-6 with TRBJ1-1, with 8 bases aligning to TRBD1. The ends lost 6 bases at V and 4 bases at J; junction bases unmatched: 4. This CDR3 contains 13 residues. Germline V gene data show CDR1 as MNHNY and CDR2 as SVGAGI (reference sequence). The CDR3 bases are TGTGCCAGCAGAATCGGACAGGGCACTGAAGCTTTCTTT. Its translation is CASRIGQGTEAFF.

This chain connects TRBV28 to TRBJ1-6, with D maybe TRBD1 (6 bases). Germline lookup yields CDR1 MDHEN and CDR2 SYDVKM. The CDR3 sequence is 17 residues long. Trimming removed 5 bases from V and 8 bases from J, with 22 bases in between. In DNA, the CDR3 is TGTGCCAGCAGTCTGATGGGACCTAGGGGGGGGGATTCACCCCTCCACTTT. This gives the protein CASSLMGPRGGDSPLHF.

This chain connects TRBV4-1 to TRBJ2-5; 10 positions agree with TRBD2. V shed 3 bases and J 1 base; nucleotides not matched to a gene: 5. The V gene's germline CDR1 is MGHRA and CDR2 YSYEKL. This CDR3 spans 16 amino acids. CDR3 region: CASSHGTSGAQETQYF. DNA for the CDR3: TGCGCCAGCAGCCATGGCACTAGCGGGGCCCAAGAGACCCAGTACTTC.

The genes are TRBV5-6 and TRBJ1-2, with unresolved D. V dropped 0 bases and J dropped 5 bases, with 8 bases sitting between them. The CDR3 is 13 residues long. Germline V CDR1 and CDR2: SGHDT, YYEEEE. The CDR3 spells CASSLDGWYGYTF. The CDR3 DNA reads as TGTGCCAGCAGCTTGGATGGGTGGTATGGCTACACCTTC.

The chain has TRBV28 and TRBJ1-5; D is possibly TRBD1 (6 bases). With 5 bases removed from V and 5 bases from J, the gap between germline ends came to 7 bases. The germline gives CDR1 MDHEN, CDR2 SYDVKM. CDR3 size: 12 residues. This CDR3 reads CASSKGDQPQHF. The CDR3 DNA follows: TGTGCCAGCAGTAAGGGGGATCAGCCCCAGCATTTT.

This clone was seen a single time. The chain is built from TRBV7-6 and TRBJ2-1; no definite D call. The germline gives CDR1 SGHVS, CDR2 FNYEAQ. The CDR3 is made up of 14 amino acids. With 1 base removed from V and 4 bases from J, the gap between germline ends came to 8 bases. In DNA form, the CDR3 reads TGTGCCAGCAGCTTAGGGTCGGTGTACAATGAGCAGTTCTTC. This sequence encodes CASSLGSVYNEQFF.

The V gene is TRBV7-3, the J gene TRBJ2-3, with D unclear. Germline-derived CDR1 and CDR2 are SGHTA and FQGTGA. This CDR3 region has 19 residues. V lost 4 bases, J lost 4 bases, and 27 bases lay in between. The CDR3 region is CASSSLSLSLVKDADTQYF. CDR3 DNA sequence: TGTGCCAGCAGCTCCCTATCTCTCTCCCTAGTAAAGGACGCAGATACGCAGTATTTT.

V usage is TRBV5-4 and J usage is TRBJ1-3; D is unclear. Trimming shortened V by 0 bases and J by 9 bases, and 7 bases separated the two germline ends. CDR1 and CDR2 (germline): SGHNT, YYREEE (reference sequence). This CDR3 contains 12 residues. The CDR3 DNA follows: TGTGCCAGCAGCTTGGACAGAAGCACCATATATTTT. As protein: CASSLDRSTIYF.